Shown below are 18 T cell receptor beta chains from a single sample sequenced in a study of T-cell reconstitution after alpha-beta-depleted transplantation in children. Using unique molecular identifiers, the investigators prepared the TCRbeta library. TCRdb used MiXCR to reprocess the PCR reads, holding one entry per CDR3 protein. The repertoire has 45,000 to 60,000 distinct CDR3 sequences, about 50% of them found once; the top ten carry 30% to 40%. Sequenced material: peripheral blood, taken before TCRalphabeta/CD19-depleted stem cell transplant. These receptors were taken from a boy younger than two with SCID, due to receive a stem cell transplant.

The gene calls are TRBV4-3 and TRBJ1-2; D unresolved. V was shortened by 8 bases and J by 8 bases, with 18 bases between the two germline ends. The CDR3 extends over 13 amino acids. Germline V gives CDR1 LGHNA, CDR2 YSLEER. Here the CDR3 reads CASQDWSREGYTF. The CDR3 nucleotides read TGCGCCAGCCAAGATTGGTCGAGGGAAGGCTACACCTTC.

Of note for this clonotype: A read error may explain this, as a much larger clone is one base away. The V call is TRBV2, the J call TRBJ1-2, with D maybe TRBD1 (5 bases). Trimming took off 9 bases at V and 8 bases at J, with 19 bases between the two ends. The CDR3 runs to 13 residues. The germline V gene has CDR1 SNHLY and CDR2 FYNNEI. DNA for the CDR3: TGTGCCAGTAACCGGGACGGCAGCGGGGGCTACACCTTC. Amino acid sequence: CASNRDGSGGYTF.

This clonotype was observed a few times. The chain recombines TRBV12-3 or TRBV12-4 with TRBJ1-2, with 7 bases aligning to TRBD1. The CDR3 runs 12 residues. The V gene end was trimmed by 6 bases and the J gene end by 6 bases; junction bases not matched to a gene: 4. The CDR3 here is CASSRDSHGYTF. For the CDR3, the DNA is TGTGCCAGCAGCCGGGACAGTCATGGCTACACCTTC.

This clonotype was recorded only once. Its ends do not fully match the called genes, so a read error is possible. V usage is TRBV7-9 and J usage is TRBJ1-5; 7 bases agree with TRBD1. Germline CDR1 SEHNR, CDR2 FQNEAQ (reference sequence). CDR3 length: 13 residues. The DNA of the CDR3 is TGTGCCAGCACCAAAGGGGGCAATCAGCCACAGCATTTT. Its protein is CASTKGGNQPQHF.

The chain couples TRBV18 to TRBJ1-2; D is perhaps TRBD1 (6 bases). The CDR3 is 14 amino acids. The V gene lost 0 bases and the J gene lost 2 bases, with 7 bases spanning the gap. CDR1 and CDR2 (germline): KGHSH, LQKENI. Here the CDR3 DNA reads TGTGCCAGCTCACCACCGGGGGGCAACTATGGCTACACCTTC. Translating gives CASSPPGGNYGYTF.

This clonotype was detected many times. The CDR3 is CAISNGTATEAFF. DNA of the CDR3: TGTGCCATCAGTAACGGGACAGCCACTGAAGCTTTCTTT. The gene calls are TRBV10-3 and TRBJ1-1; 7 nucleotides align to TRBD1. V dropped 5 bases and J dropped 4; count of bases not matched to a gene: 4. CDR1 ENHRY and CDR2 SYGVKD come from the germline V gene. CDR3 length: 13 residues.

This chain connects TRBV11-2 to TRBJ2-5; 9 nucleotides line up with TRBD1. Germline-derived CDR1 and CDR2 are SGHAT and FQNNGV. CDR3 size: 15 residues. After removal of 7 bases from V and 5 bases from J, the junction contained 11 bases not matched to a gene. The CDR3 is CASTSSGTGRETQYF. The CDR3, as DNA: TGTGCCAGCACCTCATCCGGGACAGGGAGGGAGACCCAGTACTTC. Full variable domain (outside the CDR3, taken from reference TRBV11-2 and TRBJ2-5): EAGVAQSPRYKIIEKRQSVAFWCNPISGHATLYWYQQILGQGPKLLIQFQNNGVVDDSQLPKDRFSAERLKGVDSTLKIQPAKLEDSAVYLCASTSSGTGRETQYFGPGTRLLVL.

The chain recombines TRBV6-1 with TRBJ2-7; 10 bases map to TRBD1. This CDR3 is built from 13 residues. Germline values: CDR1 MNHNS, CDR2 SASEGT. Losses at the gene ends were 6 bases for V and 5 bases for J; bases not matched to a gene: 4. CDR3 sequence reads: CASRATGGDEQYF. DNA for the CDR3: TGTGCCAGCAGGGCGACAGGGGGCGACGAGCAGTACTTC.

This clonotype turned up a few times. The V and J genes are TRBV6-4 and TRBJ2-3, with D perhaps matching TRBD2 (7 bases). The germline gives CDR1 MRHNA, CDR2 SNTAGT. The CDR3 has 14 amino acids. Trimming removed 3 bases at V and 4 bases at J, with 11 bases between. This CDR3 is CASSDRGASDTQYF. The CDR3 nucleotides read TGTGCCAGCAGTGATCGGGGGGCCTCAGATACGCAGTATTTT.

V usage is TRBV7-6 and J usage is TRBJ2-1; D gene uncertain. Germline V gives CDR1 SGHVS, CDR2 FNYEAQ. The CDR3 is made up of 15 amino acids. The V end lost 5 bases, the J end lost 8 bases, and 19 bases lay between the germline ends. DNA for the CDR3: TGTGCCAGCAGCCTCCAAGGAAATTCATTGTATGAGCAGTTCTTC. Encoded protein: CASSLQGNSLYEQFF.

This sequence joins TRBV11-2 and TRBJ1-4; the D gene is possibly TRBD1 (6 bases). The germline V and J ends were trimmed by 1 base and 7 bases, with 13 bases remaining between them. The V gene's germline CDR1 is SGHAT and CDR2 FQNNGV. This CDR3 contains 15 residues. This chain's CDR3 is CASSLVAGAFEKLFF. The CDR3 region has the DNA TGTGCCAGCAGCTTAGTGGCGGGGGCGTTTGAAAAACTGTTTTTT.

This clonotype has just a few counts. The genes are TRBV3-1 and TRBJ2-3; D call uncertain. Germline lookup yields CDR1 LGHDT and CDR2 YNNKEL (reference sequence). Trimming took off 4 bases at V and 0 bases at J, with 8 bases between the two ends. The CDR3 runs to 14 residues. The CDR3 protein is CASSRQPSTDTQYF. Written as DNA, the CDR3 is TGTGCCAGCAGCCGACAACCTAGCACAGATACGCAGTATTTT.

This chain links TRBV7-9 with TRBJ1-2; D call uncertain. Germline V gene sequence: CDR1 SEHNR, CDR2 FQNEAQ (reference sequence). The V end was cut by 2 bases, the J end by 6 bases, with 13 bases between. The CDR3 is made up of 14 amino acids. The CDR3: CASSLRSGGDGYTF. In nucleotides, the CDR3 is TGTGCCAGCAGCTTACGGTCGGGCGGCGATGGCTACACCTTC.

The chain carries TRBV20-1 and TRBJ1-1; 12 bases are a match to TRBD1. Trimming took 3 bases from V and 6 from J; bases not matched to a gene: 11. The CDR3 is 16 amino acids. Per germline, CDR1 DFQATT and CDR2 SNEGSKA (reference sequence). The CDR3: CSARKGGDRGPPEAFF. CDR3 coding DNA: TGCAGTGCTAGGAAGGGGGGGGACAGGGGGCCCCCTGAAGCTTTCTTT.

The rearrangement uses TRBV20-1 and TRBJ2-7, with unresolved D. Trimming left V 6 bases short and J 2 bases short, with 17 bases between. The germline gives CDR1 DFQATT, CDR2 SNEGSKA (reference sequence). This CDR3 is 14 amino acids long. The CDR3 here is CSASQNDGPYEQYF. The DNA of the CDR3 is TGCAGTGCCAGTCAGAACGACGGTCCCTACGAGCAGTACTTC.

This clonotype occurred a few times. Mismatch with germline at one junction end may stem from a read error. The rearrangement uses TRBV20-1 and TRBJ2-1, with 9 bases aligning to TRBD2. The CDR3 length is 13 residues. Germline lookup yields CDR1 DFQATT and CDR2 SNEGSKA (reference sequence). CDR3 in amino acids: CSAIAGAYDEQFF. Here the CDR3 DNA reads TGCAGTGCTATAGCGGGGGCCTACGATGAGCAGTTCTTC.

A single count supports this clonotype. The chain combines TRBV10-3 with TRBJ2-1; 8 bases agree with TRBD1. V shed 6 bases and J 1 base; nucleotides not matched to a gene: 11. The CDR3 runs 17 residues. Germline V gives CDR1 ENHRY, CDR2 SYGVKD. This chain's CDR3 is CAIRETPQGGSYNEQFF. The CDR3 DNA reads TGTGCCATCAGAGAGACTCCACAGGGGGGATCCTACAATGAGCAGTTCTTC.

The chain employs TRBV4-2 and TRBJ2-7; unclear D gene. The V and J ends lost 0 bases and 5 bases respectively, with 17 bases between them. The CDR3 extends over 16 amino acids. Germline assignment: CDR1 LGHNA and CDR2 YNFKEQ. The CDR3 loop is CASSQEEGLGVDEQYF. DNA of the CDR3: TGTGCCAGCAGCCAAGAGGAAGGGCTTGGGGTCGACGAGCAGTACTTC.